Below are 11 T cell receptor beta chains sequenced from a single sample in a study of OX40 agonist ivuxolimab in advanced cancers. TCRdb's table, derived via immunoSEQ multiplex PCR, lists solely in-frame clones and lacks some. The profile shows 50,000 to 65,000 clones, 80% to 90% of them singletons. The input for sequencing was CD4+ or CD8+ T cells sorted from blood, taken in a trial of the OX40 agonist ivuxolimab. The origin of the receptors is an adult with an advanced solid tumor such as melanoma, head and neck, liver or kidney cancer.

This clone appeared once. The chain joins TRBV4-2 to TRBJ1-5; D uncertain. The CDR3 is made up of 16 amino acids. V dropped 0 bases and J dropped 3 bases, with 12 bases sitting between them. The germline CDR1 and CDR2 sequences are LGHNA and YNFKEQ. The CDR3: CASSQDLGSHNQPQHF. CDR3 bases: TGTGCCAGCAGCCAAGATCTCGGCAGCCACAATCAGCCCCAGCATTTT.

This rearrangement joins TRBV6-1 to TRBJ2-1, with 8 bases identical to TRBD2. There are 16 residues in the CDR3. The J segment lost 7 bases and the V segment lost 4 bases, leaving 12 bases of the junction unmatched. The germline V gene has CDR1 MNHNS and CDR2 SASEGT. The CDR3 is CASSGAPGSGANEQFF. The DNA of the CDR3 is TGTGCCAGCAGTGGGGCCCCGGGTAGCGGGGCTAATGAGCAGTTCTTC.

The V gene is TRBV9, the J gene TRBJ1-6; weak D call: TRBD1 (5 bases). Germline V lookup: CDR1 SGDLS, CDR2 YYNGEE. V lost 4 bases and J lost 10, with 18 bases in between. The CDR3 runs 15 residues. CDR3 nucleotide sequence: TGTGCCAGCAGCCCGGGGTCACAGGTTCACTCACCCCTCCACTTT. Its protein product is CASSPGSQVHSPLHF.

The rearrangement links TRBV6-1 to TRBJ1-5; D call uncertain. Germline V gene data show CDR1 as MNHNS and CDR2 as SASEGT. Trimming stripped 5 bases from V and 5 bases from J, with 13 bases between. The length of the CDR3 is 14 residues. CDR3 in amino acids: CASSHVPVDQPQHF. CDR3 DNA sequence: TGTGCCAGCAGTCATGTCCCGGTAGATCAGCCCCAGCATTTT.

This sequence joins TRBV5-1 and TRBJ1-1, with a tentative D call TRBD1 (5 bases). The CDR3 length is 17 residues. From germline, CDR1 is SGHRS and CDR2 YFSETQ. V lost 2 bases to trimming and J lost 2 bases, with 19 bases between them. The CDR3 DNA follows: TGCGCCAGCAGCTTACGACAGAGGCGAAGGGGCAACACTGAAGCTTTCTTT. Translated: CASSLRQRRRGNTEAFF.

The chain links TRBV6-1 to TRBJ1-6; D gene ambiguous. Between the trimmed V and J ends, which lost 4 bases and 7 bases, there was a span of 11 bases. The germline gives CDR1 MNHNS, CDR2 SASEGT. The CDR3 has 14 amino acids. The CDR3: CASSGPGENSPLHF. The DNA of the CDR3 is TGTGCCAGCAGTGGACCAGGTGAGAATTCACCCCTCCACTTT.

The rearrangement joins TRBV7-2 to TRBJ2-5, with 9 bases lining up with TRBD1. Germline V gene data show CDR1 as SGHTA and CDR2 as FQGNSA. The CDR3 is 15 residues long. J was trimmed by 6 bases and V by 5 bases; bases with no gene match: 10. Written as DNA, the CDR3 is TGTGCCAGCAGCCCCGGGACAGGGTTTACCCAGACCCAGTACTTC. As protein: CASSPGTGFTQTQYF.

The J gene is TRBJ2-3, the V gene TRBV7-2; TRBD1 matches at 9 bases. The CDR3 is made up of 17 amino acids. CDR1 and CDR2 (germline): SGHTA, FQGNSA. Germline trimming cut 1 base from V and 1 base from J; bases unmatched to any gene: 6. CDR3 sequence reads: CASSLVGTGLRTDTQYF. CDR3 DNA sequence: TGTGCCAGCAGCTTAGTAGGGACAGGGTTACGCACAGATACGCAGTATTTT. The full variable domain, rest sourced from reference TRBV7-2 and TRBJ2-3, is GAGVSQSPSNKVTEKGKDVELRCDPISGHTALYWYRQSLGQGLEFLIYFQGNSAPDKSGLPSDRFSAERTGGSVSTLTIQRTQQEDSAVYLCASSLVGTGLRTDTQYFGPGTRLTVL.

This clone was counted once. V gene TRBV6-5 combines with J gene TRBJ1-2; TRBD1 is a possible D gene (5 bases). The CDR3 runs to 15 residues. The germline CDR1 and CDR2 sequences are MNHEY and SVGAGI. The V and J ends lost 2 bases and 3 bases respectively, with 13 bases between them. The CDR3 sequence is CASSYRQRADYGYTF. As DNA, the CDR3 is TGTGCCAGCAGTTACCGACAGCGAGCGGACTATGGCTACACCTTC.

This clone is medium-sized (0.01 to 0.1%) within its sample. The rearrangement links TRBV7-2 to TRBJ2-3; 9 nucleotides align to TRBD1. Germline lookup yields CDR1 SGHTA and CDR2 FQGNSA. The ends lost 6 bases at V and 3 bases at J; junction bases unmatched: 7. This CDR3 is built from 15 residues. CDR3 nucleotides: TGTGCCAGCAGTGGGACAGGGTTTCCGACAGATACGCAGTATTTT. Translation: CASSGTGFPTDTQYF. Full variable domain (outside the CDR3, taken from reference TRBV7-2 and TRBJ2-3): GAGVSQSPSNKVTEKGKDVELRCDPISGHTALYWYRQSLGQGLEFLIYFQGNSAPDKSGLPSDRFSAERTGGSVSTLTIQRTQQEDSAVYLCASSGTGFPTDTQYFGPGTRLTVL.

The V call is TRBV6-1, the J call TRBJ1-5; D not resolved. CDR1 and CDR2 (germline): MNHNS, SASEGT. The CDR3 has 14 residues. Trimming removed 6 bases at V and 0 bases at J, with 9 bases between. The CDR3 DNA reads TGTGCCAGCAGCCCTTCGAATAGCAATCAGCCCCAGCATTTT. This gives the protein CASSPSNSNQPQHF.